Reported below is one T cell receptor beta chain. The entry originates in a study of siplizumab effects on memory and regulatory T cells. The CDR3 runs 15 residues. The germline V gene encodes CDR1 SGHNT and CDR2 YYREEE (reference sequence). The V gene lost 0 bases and the J gene lost 3 bases, with 13 bases spanning the gap. Produced via immunoSEQ multiplex PCR; TCRdb's table is partial and in-frame only. The data show about 56,000 clones, approximately 97% seen once. V gene TRBV5-4 combines with J gene TRBJ2-7; D ambiguous. Sequencing was carried out using naive CD8+ T cells sorted from blood. The sequence was collected from a human donor in good health. CDR3: CASSLDAGLIYEQYF. The CDR3 DNA reads TGTGCCAGCAGCTTGGACGCAGGCCTTATCTACGAGCAGTACTTC. Variable domain in full (rest from reference TRBV5-4 and TRBJ2-7): ETGVTQSPTHLIKTRGQQVTLRCSSQSGHNTVSWYQQALGQGPQFIFQYYREEENGRGNFPPRFSGLQFPNYSSELNVNALELDDSALYLCASSLDAGLIYEQYFGPGTRLTVT.